This T cell receptor beta chain was obtained from a study of monozygotic twins with cystic fibrosis. Study-wide findings and caveats: Shared CDR3 numbers were not associated with age, concordance or severity. Low clonality (median about 0.0095) suggested a mostly naive repertoire. Monozygotic CF twins shared more identical nucleotide clonotypes than unrelated patients.

Germline lookup yields CDR1 SGHTA and CDR2 FQGNSA. The CDR3 is made up of 15 amino acids. Trimming stripped 0 bases from V and 3 bases from J, with 12 bases between. With regard to this clone: No antigen is known for it.

Sequenced by immunoSEQ multiplex PCR; TCRdb stores in-frame clones only, minus some. The sample lists approximately 10,000 clones, approximately 99.4% occurring once. The rearrangement uses TRBV7-2 and TRBJ2-7; TRBD1 is a possible D gene (6 bases). This TCR came from a man between 18 and 29 years old with cystic fibrosis. Sequences were obtained from blood. CDR3: CASSLAGKGHYEQYF. CDR3 bases: TGTGCCAGCAGCTTAGCGGGGAAGGGACACTACGAGCAGTACTTC.